This T cell receptor (beta chain) comes out of a study of CD8 T cells in Susac syndrome. Germline-derived CDR1 and CDR2 are SGHDT and YYEEEE. This CDR3 contains 16 residues. V was clipped by 2 bases and J by 5 bases, with 14 bases between them. RNA in amounts of about 0.5 to 1 ug was reverse transcribed with random hexamers. MiXCR, run by TCRdb on the immunoSEQ multiplex PCR reads, gives a single entry per CDR3 protein. Counted here are around 140,000 distinct CDR3 sequences, 85% to 95% occurring once; the ten biggest clones make up 0.13% to 0.15%. The sample consisted of CD4+ T cells from PBMCs. V and J are TRBV5-6 and TRBJ2-6; a possible D gene is TRBD2 (6 bases). This TCR was sampled from a human donor with Susac syndrome. As DNA, the CDR3 is TGTGCCAGCAGCTTTGGCGGGGCCCCCTGGGCCAACGTCCTGACTTTC. It translates to CASSFGGAPWANVLTF.